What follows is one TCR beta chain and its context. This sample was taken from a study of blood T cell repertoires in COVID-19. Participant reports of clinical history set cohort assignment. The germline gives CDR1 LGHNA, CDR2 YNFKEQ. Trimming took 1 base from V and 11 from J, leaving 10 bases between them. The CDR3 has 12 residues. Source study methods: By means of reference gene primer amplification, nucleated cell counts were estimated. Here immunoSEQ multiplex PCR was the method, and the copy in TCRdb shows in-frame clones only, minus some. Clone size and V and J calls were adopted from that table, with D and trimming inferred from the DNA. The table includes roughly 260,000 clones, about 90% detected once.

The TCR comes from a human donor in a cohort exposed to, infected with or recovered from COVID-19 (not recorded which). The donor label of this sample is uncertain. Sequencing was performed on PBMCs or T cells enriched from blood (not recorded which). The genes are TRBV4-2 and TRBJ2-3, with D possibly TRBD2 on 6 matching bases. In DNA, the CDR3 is TGTGCCAGCAGCCAAGGTGACGGGGGGCAGTATTTT. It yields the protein CASSQGDGGQYF.